This T cell receptor beta chain stems from a study of vaccination effects on CD4 cells after COVID-19. General observations from the study: The study dataset contains few convalescent patients and includes no early post-infection timepoints.

Assay: immunoSEQ multiplex PCR; the TCRdb copy retains only in-frame clones and omits some. Of approximately 12,000 clones in the sample, approximately 71% were seen once. With respect to this clone: Its antigen is not identified.

Sequencing in the ViraFEST assay came after antigen-specific CD4+ T cells had been expanded with viral peptide pools, which were used to stimulate PBMC. It was after approximately 10 days of culture that CD4+ T cells were isolated. Two doses of either BNT162b2 or mRNA-1273 were given to each participant. Germline CDR1 is MNHNS and CDR2 is SASEGT. V lost 3 bases and J lost 1, with 9 bases in between. The CDR3 is made up of 15 amino acids. The receptor comes from a human donor who received a COVID-19 vaccine. The rearrangement links TRBV6-1 to TRBJ2-2; D unclear. Specimen: CD4+ T cells from PBMCs cultured with SARS-CoV-2 spike peptides, collected after COVID-19 vaccination. The CDR3 DNA is TGTGCCAGCAGTGATGACGACCTGAACACCGGGGAGCTGTTTTTT. Its protein is CASSDDDLNTGELFF.